The 9 T cell receptor beta chains given below trace back to one sample, sequenced in a study of T cell responses to AZD1222 COVID-19 vaccine. TCRdb keeps only in-frame clones here, not all; method: immunoSEQ multiplex PCR. Here the sample spans some 150,000 clones, more than 75% being singletons. This specimen was peripheral blood, taken 28 days after the second AZD1222 dose. The receptors shown here come from an adult who received the AZD1222 COVID-19 vaccine.

The rearrangement joins TRBV6-5 to TRBJ2-1; TRBD2 is a possible D gene (5 bases). The CDR3 runs to 15 residues. Germline V gene lookup returns CDR1 MNHEY and CDR2 SVGAGI. Trimming left V 4 bases short and J 8 bases short, with 18 bases between. The CDR3 loop reads CASSLGAADGDEQFF. The CDR3 DNA is TGTGCCAGCAGTTTGGGAGCGGCCGATGGGGATGAGCAGTTCTTC.

This clone was observed a few times. The chain recombines TRBV7-3 with TRBJ2-1, with D possibly matching TRBD1 (5 bases). Germline lookup yields CDR1 SGHTA and CDR2 FQGTGA. CDR3 length equals 14 residues. Trimming took 1 base from V and 4 from J, leaving 8 bases between them. The CDR3 sequence is CASSLRPGYNEQFF. In DNA, the CDR3 is TGTGCCAGCAGCTTAAGGCCAGGGTACAATGAGCAGTTCTTC.

The genes are TRBV9 and TRBJ1-1; possibly TRBD1 for D (6 bases). Trimming left V 7 bases short and J 2 bases short, with 18 bases between. Germline V gene sequence: CDR1 SGDLS, CDR2 YYNGEE. CDR3 length: 15 amino acids. The CDR3 bases are TGTGCCAGCGGCCCCGGGGGCCCGGCCAACACTGAAGCTTTCTTT. It codes for CASGPGGPANTEAFF. The variable domain in full, completed from reference TRBV9 and TRBJ1-1, reads DSGVTQTPKHLITATGQRVTLRCSPRSGDLSVYWYQQSLDQGLQFLIQYYNGEERAKGNILERFSAQQFPDLHSELNLSSLELGDSALYFCASGPGGPANTEAFFGQGTRLTVV.

The gene calls are TRBV2 and TRBJ2-3; TRBD2 matches 14 bases. The germline CDR1 and CDR2 sequences are SNHLY and FYNNEI. V dropped 4 bases and J dropped 10; count of bases not matched to a gene: 7. The CDR3 is 15 amino acids. The CDR3 coding sequence is TGTGCCAGCAGTGGGGGGACTAGCGGGAGTACTGCGCAGTATTTT. It translates to CASSGGTSGSTAQYF.

The rearrangement joins TRBV3-1 (or the pseudogene TRBV3-2) to TRBJ2-7, with 8 bases aligning to TRBD2. Germline values: CDR1 LGHDT, CDR2 YNNKEL (reference sequence). V lost 1 base and J lost 3; bases outside the gene matches: 8. This CDR3 is 16 amino acids long. The CDR3 nucleotides read TGTGCCAGCAGCCAAGGCGTCGTCGGGAGGGTCTACGAGCAGTACTTC. Its translation is CASSQGVVGRVYEQYF.

The CDR3 sequence: CASSPETGYEQYF. Here the CDR3 DNA reads TGTGCCAGTAGCCCCGAGACAGGCTACGAGCAGTACTTC. The rearrangement uses TRBV19 and TRBJ2-7, with TRBD1 as a possible D gene (6 bases). Germline lookup yields CDR1 LNHDA and CDR2 SQIVND (reference sequence). The CDR3 is 13 residues long. The V end lost 6 bases, the J end lost 3 bases, and 12 bases lay between the germline ends.

In this sample, this clone turned up once. The genes are TRBV6-5 and TRBJ1-1; maybe TRBD1 (5 bases). The V gene's germline CDR1 is MNHEY and CDR2 SVGAGI. This CDR3 region has 11 residues. The V end was cut by 6 bases, the J end by 6 bases, with 8 bases between. This CDR3 reads CASRTVAEAFF. The CDR3 region has the DNA TGTGCCAGCAGGACAGTGGCTGAAGCTTTCTTT.

This chain links TRBV14 with TRBJ1-2; no definite D call. The CDR3 has 16 amino acids. The germline V gene encodes CDR1 SGHDN and CDR2 FVKESK. Trimming pared 0 bases from V and 4 bases from J, leaving 15 bases between. CDR3: CASSQEGPPRSYGYTF. The CDR3 DNA reads as TGTGCCAGCAGCCAAGAAGGTCCTCCCCGCAGCTATGGCTACACCTTC.

The rearrangement joins TRBV7-2 to TRBJ1-1, with D unclear. CDR1 and CDR2 (germline): SGHTA, FQGNSA. V shed 4 bases and J shed 6 bases, with 15 bases lying between them. The CDR3 consists of 14 residues. Here the CDR3 reads CASSSRHPSAEAFF. DNA of the CDR3: TGTGCCAGCAGCTCCCGACACCCCAGCGCTGAAGCTTTCTTT.